This is a list of T cell receptor beta chains from one sample in a study of patients and donors after allogeneic stem cell transplantation. MiXCR, run by TCRdb on the RT-PCR reads, gives a single entry per CDR3 protein. The data contain roughly 940,000 distinct CDR3 sequences, over 15% of them singletons. Sequenced input: blood, either unsorted or a sorted T cell fraction (not recorded which). These receptors were taken from a human donor who was either an allogeneic HSCT recipient or a stem cell or donor lymphocyte infusion donor (not recorded which). It is not recorded whose cells these are; they may come from a transplant donor. CDR3s include the opening cysteine and the closing phenylalanine or tryptophan. D genes are given only for firm matches. A clone size is listed for some rows: how often the clone was seen (once, few, many), or a class if it is expanded.

D gene: NA; V gene: TRBV5-5; CDR3 length: 15; J gene: TRBJ1-2; clone size: few; CDR3 DNA: TGTGCCAGCAGCTTGGTCAAGGAAGCTAACTATGGCTACACCTTC; CDR3 protein: CASSLVKEANYGYTF
D gene: TRBD1; V gene: TRBV5-1; CDR3 length: 13; J gene: TRBJ1-2; clone size: once; CDR3 DNA: TGCGCCAGCACCAGGGGGCGAGACTATGGCTACACCTTC; CDR3 protein: CASTRGRDYGYTF
D gene: TRBD2; V gene: TRBV5-1; CDR3 length: 17; J gene: TRBJ2-5; clone size: NA; CDR3 DNA: TGCGCCAGCTCGTTGGGACTAGCGGGAGTATCACAAGAGACCCAGTACTTC; CDR3 protein: CASSLGLAGVSQETQYF
D gene: TRBD1; V gene: TRBV11-2; CDR3 length: 15; J gene: TRBJ2-5; clone size: NA; CDR3 DNA: TGTGCCAGCAGCTTAGACAGGGGGCGAAAAGAGACCCAGTACTTC; CDR3 protein: CASSLDRGRKETQYF
D gene: TRBD2; V gene: TRBV6-5; CDR3 length: 17; J gene: TRBJ2-4; clone size: NA; CDR3 DNA: TGTGCCAGCAGTTACGGGGGGACTAGCGGAGCCAAAAACATTCAGTACTTC; CDR3 protein: CASSYGGTSGAKNIQYF
D gene: NA; V gene: TRBV12-3/TRBV12-4; CDR3 length: 15; J gene: TRBJ1-5; clone size: few; CDR3 DNA: TGTGCCAGCAGGGGCGGGGAAGGAGATCATCAGCCCCAGCATTTT; CDR3 protein: CASRGGEGDHQPQHF
D gene: TRBD2; V gene: TRBV20-1; CDR3 length: 12; J gene: TRBJ2-5; clone size: NA; CDR3 DNA: TGCAGTGCCCGGACTAGACTCGAGACCCAGTACTTC; CDR3 protein: CSARTRLETQYF
D gene: TRBD1; V gene: TRBV5-1; CDR3 length: 15; J gene: TRBJ1-1; clone size: NA; CDR3 DNA: TGCGCCAGCAGCAAGGGACAGGGTTTTAGCACTGAAGCTTTCTTT; CDR3 protein: CASSKGQGFSTEAFF
D gene: TRBD1; V gene: TRBV7-2; CDR3 length: 15; J gene: TRBJ1-1; clone size: few; CDR3 DNA: TGTGCCAGCAGCTTATATCAGGGGGCTTGGACTGAAGCTTTCTTT; CDR3 protein: CASSLYQGAWTEAFF
D gene: NA; V gene: TRBV5-4; CDR3 length: 13; J gene: TRBJ1-5; clone size: few; CDR3 DNA: TGTGCCAGCAGCCCCGGTAACGGCCGGCCCCAGCATTTT; CDR3 protein: CASSPGNGRPQHF
D gene: NA; V gene: TRBV7-6; CDR3 length: 13; J gene: TRBJ1-1; clone size: NA; CDR3 DNA: TGTGCCAGCAGCTCAACCGGGCTTCGGGGAGCTTTCTTT; CDR3 protein: CASSSTGLRGAFF
D gene: NA; V gene: TRBV14; CDR3 length: 13; J gene: TRBJ2-7; clone size: NA; CDR3 DNA: TGTGCCAGCAGCCAAGTCTATGGGATTGAGCAGTACTTC; CDR3 protein: CASSQVYGIEQYF
D gene: NA; V gene: TRBV19; CDR3 length: 10; J gene: TRBJ2-7; clone size: NA; CDR3 DNA: TGTGCCAGTAGTTTTCCCGAGCAGTACTTC; CDR3 protein: CASSFPEQYF
D gene: TRBD2; V gene: TRBV20-1; CDR3 length: 17; J gene: TRBJ2-7; clone size: NA; CDR3 DNA: TGCAGTGCGGGCAGATCGGGACTAGGGTTTTTCTCCTACGAGCAGTACTTC; CDR3 protein: CSAGRSGLGFFSYEQYF
D gene: NA; V gene: TRBV4-2; CDR3 length: 15; J gene: TRBJ2-3; clone size: NA; CDR3 DNA: TGTGCCAGCAGCCAATTCAGCCGCCTCACAGATACGCAGTATTTT; CDR3 protein: CASSQFSRLTDTQYF
D gene: NA; V gene: TRBV6-2/TRBV6-3; CDR3 length: 14; J gene: TRBJ1-1; clone size: NA; CDR3 DNA: TGTGCCAGCAGGGGTTTAACTGCTAACACTGAAGCTTTCTTT; CDR3 protein: CASRGLTANTEAFF
D gene: NA; V gene: TRBV2; CDR3 length: 16; J gene: TRBJ2-1; clone size: NA; CDR3 DNA: TGTGCCAGCAGTGGGGATTGGATGGCGGCCTACAATGAGCAGTTCTTC; CDR3 protein: CASSGDWMAAYNEQFF
D gene: NA; V gene: TRBV6-2/TRBV6-3; CDR3 length: 14; J gene: TRBJ2-1; clone size: NA; CDR3 DNA: TGTGCCAGCAGTTATGACGGGGTCGTCAATGAGCAGTTCTTC; CDR3 protein: CASSYDGVVNEQFF
D gene: NA; V gene: TRBV4-3; CDR3 length: 17; J gene: TRBJ2-3; clone size: NA; CDR3 DNA: TGCGCCAGCAGCCAAGATCTTTTGGCTAGCAATTTAGGTACGCAGTATTTT; CDR3 protein: CASSQDLLASNLGTQYF
D gene: NA; V gene: TRBV5-5; CDR3 length: 12; J gene: TRBJ2-7; clone size: many; CDR3 DNA: TGTGCCAGCAGCTTGTATCCCCACGAGCAGTACTTC; CDR3 protein: CASSLYPHEQYF
D gene: TRBD2; V gene: TRBV5-1; CDR3 length: 15; J gene: TRBJ2-7; clone size: few; CDR3 DNA: TGCGCCAGCAGCTTGCAGGCGGGGGGGCCCTACGAGCAGTACTTC; CDR3 protein: CASSLQAGGPYEQYF
D gene: TRBD1; V gene: TRBV6-1; CDR3 length: 15; J gene: TRBJ2-1; clone size: NA; CDR3 DNA: TGTGCCAGCAGACTGGGGACAGCAACTTACAATGAGCAGTTCTTC; CDR3 protein: CASRLGTATYNEQFF
D gene: TRBD2; V gene: TRBV10-3; CDR3 length: 16; J gene: TRBJ2-3; clone size: NA; CDR3 DNA: TGTGCCATCAGGCCAGTACTAGCGGGGAGCACAGATACGCAGTATTTT; CDR3 protein: CAIRPVLAGSTDTQYF
D gene: TRBD1; V gene: TRBV5-1; CDR3 length: 14; J gene: TRBJ1-2; clone size: once; CDR3 DNA: TGCGCCAGCAGCTTGGTACAGGGGGCCGCTGGCTACACCTTC; CDR3 protein: CASSLVQGAAGYTF
D gene: TRBD1; V gene: TRBV13; CDR3 length: 13; J gene: TRBJ2-3; clone size: few; CDR3 DNA: TGTGCCGCCGGGACAGCTAGCACAGATACGCAGTATTTT; CDR3 protein: CAAGTASTDTQYF
D gene: NA; V gene: TRBV7-8; CDR3 length: 12; J gene: TRBJ2-5; clone size: few; CDR3 DNA: TGTGCCAGCAGCCCAGTGGGGAAGACCCAGTACTTC; CDR3 protein: CASSPVGKTQYF
D gene: TRBD1; V gene: TRBV3-1; CDR3 length: 16; J gene: TRBJ2-1; clone size: few; CDR3 DNA: TGTGCCAGCAGCCATGATCTTGGGGACAGACTTAATGAGCAGTTCTTC; CDR3 protein: CASSHDLGDRLNEQFF
D gene: NA; V gene: TRBV20-1; CDR3 length: 16; J gene: TRBJ2-3; clone size: NA; CDR3 DNA: TGCAGTGCTAGAGATCTTTTGAGCCCCGTAGGGGATACGCAGTATTTT; CDR3 protein: CSARDLLSPVGDTQYF
D gene: NA; V gene: TRBV24-1; CDR3 length: 13; J gene: TRBJ1-1; clone size: NA; CDR3 DNA: TGTGCCACCAGTGATTTCGCGAACACTGAAGCTTTCTTT; CDR3 protein: CATSDFANTEAFF
D gene: NA; V gene: TRBV20-1; CDR3 length: 13; J gene: TRBJ1-2; clone size: once; CDR3 DNA: TGCAGTGCCCCGCACTTGGAATCCTATGGCTACACCTTC; CDR3 protein: CSAPHLESYGYTF
D gene: TRBD1; V gene: TRBV5-1; CDR3 length: 13; J gene: TRBJ2-5; clone size: few; CDR3 DNA: TGCGCCAGCAGCGACAGGGGGAGAGAGACCCAGTACTTC; CDR3 protein: CASSDRGRETQYF
D gene: NA; V gene: TRBV12-5; CDR3 length: 15; J gene: TRBJ1-5; clone size: NA; CDR3 DNA: TGTGCTAGTGGGGACTCCCCCGATAGCAATCAGCCCCAGCATTTT; CDR3 protein: CASGDSPDSNQPQHF
D gene: NA; V gene: TRBV5-1; CDR3 length: 14; J gene: TRBJ2-2; clone size: NA; CDR3 DNA: TGCGCCAGCGCCGGGGCCAAGAGCACCGGGGAGCTGTTTTTT; CDR3 protein: CASAGAKSTGELFF
D gene: NA; V gene: TRBV20-1; CDR3 length: 13; J gene: TRBJ2-7; clone size: NA; CDR3 DNA: TGCAGTGCTACGAAGTCAAGCTCCTACGAGCAGTACTTC; CDR3 protein: CSATKSSSYEQYF
D gene: NA; V gene: TRBV7-6; CDR3 length: 14; J gene: TRBJ2-3; clone size: many; CDR3 DNA: TGTGCCAGCAGCTTAGCGCGGGGACCAGATACGCAGTATTTT; CDR3 protein: CASSLARGPDTQYF
D gene: TRBD1; V gene: TRBV4-1; CDR3 length: 19; J gene: TRBJ1-4; clone size: few; CDR3 DNA: TGCGCCAGCAGCCAAGATCCCCCGACAGGGTTCCTTGCTAATGAAAAACTGTTTTTT; CDR3 protein: CASSQDPPTGFLANEKLFF
D gene: NA; V gene: TRBV12-3/TRBV12-4; CDR3 length: 13; J gene: TRBJ1-2; clone size: NA; CDR3 DNA: TGTGCCAGCAGTCGCCAGGGGCCAGGGGGCTACACCTTC; CDR3 protein: CASSRQGPGGYTF
D gene: NA; V gene: TRBV6-2/TRBV6-3; CDR3 length: 18; J gene: TRBJ2-1; clone size: NA; CDR3 DNA: TGTGCCAGCAGTTACTCTTGGTCGTGGCCCCCAGCCTACAATGAGCAGTTCTTC; CDR3 protein: CASSYSWSWPPAYNEQFF
D gene: TRBD1; V gene: TRBV7-9; CDR3 length: 16; J gene: TRBJ1-4; clone size: few; CDR3 DNA: TGTGCCAGCAGCATCCAGACCACAGGGGGCGGAGAAAAACTGTTTTTT; CDR3 protein: CASSIQTTGGGEKLFF
D gene: NA; V gene: TRBV9; CDR3 length: 18; J gene: TRBJ1-5; clone size: NA; CDR3 DNA: TGTGCCAGCAGCGTAGGTATGGTCCAGACGAATAGCAATCAGCCCCAGCATTTT; CDR3 protein: CASSVGMVQTNSNQPQHF
D gene: TRBD1; V gene: TRBV5-1; CDR3 length: 15; J gene: TRBJ1-2; clone size: NA; CDR3 DNA: TGCGCCAGCAGCCGGGACAGGGGAAATAACTATGGCTACACCTTC; CDR3 protein: CASSRDRGNNYGYTF
D gene: TRBD2; V gene: TRBV5-1; CDR3 length: 16; J gene: TRBJ2-1; clone size: NA; CDR3 DNA: TGCGCCAGCAGCTCCGGATTAGCGGGAGTTAACAATGAGCAGTTCTTC; CDR3 protein: CASSSGLAGVNNEQFF
D gene: NA; V gene: TRBV20-1; CDR3 length: 15; J gene: TRBJ1-5; clone size: few; CDR3 DNA: TGCAGTGCTCACCAACAGGGTCTCCCCAATCAGCCCCAGCATTTT; CDR3 protein: CSAHQQGLPNQPQHF
D gene: NA; V gene: TRBV5-1; CDR3 length: 14; J gene: TRBJ2-2; clone size: few; CDR3 DNA: TGCGCCAGCAGCTTGAAGCGGAACACCGGGGAGCTGTTTTTT; CDR3 protein: CASSLKRNTGELFF
D gene: TRBD2; V gene: TRBV7-9; CDR3 length: 15; J gene: TRBJ2-5; clone size: NA; CDR3 DNA: TGTGCCAGCAGCTTCCTCTTGGCGGGAGAAGAGACCCAGTACTTC; CDR3 protein: CASSFLLAGEETQYF
D gene: NA; V gene: TRBV5-1; CDR3 length: 15; J gene: TRBJ2-3; clone size: few; CDR3 DNA: TGCGCCAGCAGCTTCACCTCCAGGTCAGGAGATACGCAGTATTTT; CDR3 protein: CASSFTSRSGDTQYF
D gene: TRBD1; V gene: TRBV29-1; CDR3 length: 14; J gene: TRBJ2-5; clone size: NA; CDR3 DNA: TGCAGCGTTGATTCAGGGGGCACCCAAGAGACCCAGTACTTC; CDR3 protein: CSVDSGGTQETQYF
D gene: TRBD2; V gene: TRBV7-9; CDR3 length: 16; J gene: TRBJ2-4; clone size: NA; CDR3 DNA: TGTGCCAGCAGCCCCGGGGAGGGGATGACCAAAAACATTCAGTACTTC; CDR3 protein: CASSPGEGMTKNIQYF
D gene: NA; V gene: TRBV24-1; CDR3 length: 13; J gene: TRBJ1-1; clone size: NA; CDR3 DNA: TGTGCCACCAGTGACCCCGGACGGTTTGAAGCTTTCTTT; CDR3 protein: CATSDPGRFEAFF
D gene: TRBD2; V gene: TRBV20-1; CDR3 length: 14; J gene: TRBJ2-3; clone size: NA; CDR3 DNA: TGCAGTGCATTGATAGCGGGGGCCACAGATACGCAGTATTTT; CDR3 protein: CSALIAGATDTQYF
D gene: NA; V gene: TRBV12-3/TRBV12-4; CDR3 length: 14; J gene: TRBJ2-3; clone size: NA; CDR3 DNA: TGTGCCAGCAGCGGCCTAGTAGGCACAGATACGCAGTATTTT; CDR3 protein: CASSGLVGTDTQYF
D gene: NA; V gene: TRBV20-1; CDR3 length: 12; J gene: TRBJ1-4; clone size: few; CDR3 DNA: TGCAGTGCGTGGGACACCACCGAAAAACTGTTTTTT; CDR3 protein: CSAWDTTEKLFF
D gene: TRBD2; V gene: TRBV7-8; CDR3 length: 16; J gene: TRBJ2-7; clone size: NA; CDR3 DNA: TGTGCCAGCAGCTACACGGGGGTAGCGGGGGGCTACGAGCAGTACTTC; CDR3 protein: CASSYTGVAGGYEQYF
D gene: NA; V gene: TRBV12-3/TRBV12-4; CDR3 length: 14; J gene: TRBJ1-4; clone size: NA; CDR3 DNA: TGTGCCAGCAGCCGCCGGGAGCCGGGGGAAAAACTGTTTTTT; CDR3 protein: CASSRREPGEKLFF
D gene: NA; V gene: TRBV3-1; CDR3 length: 17; J gene: TRBJ2-3; clone size: NA; CDR3 DNA: TGTGCCAGCAGCCCCCTCCCATACGGGTTAAGCACAGATACGCAGTATTTT; CDR3 protein: CASSPLPYGLSTDTQYF
D gene: NA; V gene: TRBV20-1; CDR3 length: 12; J gene: TRBJ2-3; clone size: NA; CDR3 DNA: TGCAGTGCTTCCTCACGAAAGGACACGCAGTATTTT; CDR3 protein: CSASSRKDTQYF
D gene: TRBD2; V gene: TRBV3-1; CDR3 length: 17; J gene: TRBJ2-1; clone size: few; CDR3 DNA: TGTGCCAGCAGCCTCCGGACTAGCGGGAGTCGTGACAATGAGCAGTTCTTC; CDR3 protein: CASSLRTSGSRDNEQFF
D gene: TRBD1; V gene: TRBV7-9; CDR3 length: 16; J gene: TRBJ1-1; clone size: NA; CDR3 DNA: TGTGCCAGCAGCTTATACCGCGGGACAGCGACGCCTGAAGCTTTCTTT; CDR3 protein: CASSLYRGTATPEAFF
D gene: TRBD1; V gene: TRBV7-9; CDR3 length: 12; J gene: TRBJ1-2; clone size: few; CDR3 DNA: TGCGCTTCACAGGGGGCTTTTTATGGCTACACCTTC; CDR3 protein: CASQGAFYGYTF